The 14 T cell receptor beta chains below all came from one sample that was sequenced in a study of response to subunit inactivated influenza vaccine. TCRdb processed the RT-PCR reads anew with MiXCR; each CDR3 protein has one entry. Of some 520,000 distinct CDR3 sequences listed, 15% to 20% are singletons. This material consisted of CD4+ T cells sorted from PBMCs, taken 23 to 25 months after vaccination. All receptors derive from a man aged 45-69 years who received an inactivated influenza vaccine.

This clonotype was picked up one time. The rearrangement joins TRBV19 to TRBJ2-6, with TRBD1 as a possible D gene (5 bases). V was pared by 1 base and J by 5 bases, with 9 bases between. CDR1 LNHDA and CDR2 SQIVND come from the germline V gene (reference sequence). The CDR3 covers 15 residues. The CDR3 DNA sequence: TGTGCCAGTAGTATAGCCAGGGCGAGGGCCAACGTCCTGACTTTC. Its translation is CASSIARARANVLTF.

The rearrangement joins TRBV4-3 to TRBJ1-1; a possible D gene is TRBD1 (5 bases). V shed 8 bases and J shed 5 bases, with 18 bases lying between them. CDR1 is LGHNA and CDR2 is YSLEER in the germline V gene. The length of the CDR3 is 14 residues. The CDR3 DNA is TGCGCCAGCTCTCTTGGGGGGTCCGGAACTGAAGCTTTCTTT. Residues: CASSLGGSGTEAFF.

The chain recombines TRBV6-5 with TRBJ2-3, with D unclear. From germline, CDR1 is MNHEY and CDR2 SVGAGI. The CDR3 covers 11 residues. V was clipped by 5 bases and J by 5 bases, with 5 bases between them. The CDR3 region has the DNA TGTGCCAGCAGTACTCTAGATACGCAGTATTTT. It is translated as CASSTLDTQYF.

The chain links TRBV5-5 to TRBJ2-1, with 8 nucleotides matching TRBD2. V shed 4 bases, J shed 8 bases, and the junction held 14 bases outside the gene matches. The CDR3 is made up of 16 amino acids. Germline CDR1 reads SGHKS; CDR2 reads YYEKEE (reference sequence). CDR3 region: CASSPAGTRVTHEQFF. DNA for the CDR3: TGTGCCAGCAGCCCGGCCGGGACTAGGGTTACCCATGAGCAGTTCTTC.

The rearrangement uses TRBV4-2 and TRBJ1-2, with D unresolved. The CDR3 length is 13 residues. Trimming took off 0 bases at V and 1 base at J, with 3 bases between the two ends. Germline V gene sequence: CDR1 LGHNA, CDR2 YNFKEQ. CDR3 coding DNA: TGTGCCAGCAGCCAAGACGATAACTATGGCTACACCTTC. The encoded protein is CASSQDDNYGYTF.

This clonotype showed up just a few times. V usage is TRBV20-1 and J usage is TRBJ1-3; D is possibly TRBD1 (5 bases). The CDR3 length is 14 residues. Per the germline V gene, CDR1 is DFQATT and CDR2 is SNEGSKA (reference sequence). Trimming shortened V by 3 bases and J by 0 bases, and 9 bases separated the two germline ends. CDR3 sequence (DNA): TGCAGTGCTAGCGCGGACACCTCTGGAAACACCATATATTTT. This encodes CSASADTSGNTIYF.

The chain recombines TRBV18 with TRBJ1-1; D is undetermined. V was clipped by 3 bases and J by 3 bases, with 14 bases between them. The V gene's germline CDR1 is KGHSH and CDR2 LQKENI. The CDR3 covers 15 residues. Written as DNA, the CDR3 is TGTGCCAGCTCACCTGGGCAGATATCCCACACTGAAGCTTTCTTT. Residues: CASSPGQISHTEAFF. Supplemented by reference TRBV18 and TRBJ1-1, the full variable domain reads NAGVMQNPRHLVRRRGQEARLRCSPMKGHSHVYWYRQLPEEGLKFMVYLQKENIIDESGMPKERFSAEFPKEGPSILRIQQVVRGDSAAYFCASSPGQISHTEAFFGQGTRLTVV.

V is TRBV18 and J is TRBJ2-7; 8 nucleotides line up with TRBD2. This CDR3 comprises 15 residues. After removal of 3 bases from V and 6 bases from J, the junction contained 10 bases not matched to a gene. CDR1 KGHSH and CDR2 LQKENI come from the germline V gene. In nucleotides, the CDR3 is TGTGCCAGCTCACCTGGACTAGCCTCGGTTGGCGAGCAGTACTTC. This sequence encodes CASSPGLASVGEQYF.

The gene calls are TRBV5-5 and TRBJ2-2; D is ambiguous. Germline CDR1 reads SGHKS; CDR2 reads YYEKEE (reference sequence). This CDR3 region has 14 residues. V lost 4 bases and J lost 4, with 11 bases in between. The CDR3 sequence is CASSPGLGTGELFF. CDR3 nucleotide sequence: TGTGCCAGCAGCCCTGGGCTGGGCACCGGGGAGCTGTTTTTT.

This clonotype appeared a few times. The genes are TRBV6-2 or TRBV6-3 and TRBJ2-1; D unclear. V lost 6 bases and J 1 base, leaving 16 bases between the germline ends. The CDR3 contains 16 residues. Germline assignment: CDR1 MNHEY and CDR2 SVGEGT. The CDR3 loop is CASRSITTTSYNEQFF. CDR3 DNA: TGTGCCAGCAGATCCATAACTACTACTTCCTACAATGAGCAGTTCTTC.

The sample holds a few counts of this clonotype. The chain joins TRBV20-1 to TRBJ2-1; 12 bases are a match to TRBD2. Germline V gene lookup returns CDR1 DFQATT and CDR2 SNEGSKA (reference sequence). The V gene end was trimmed by 2 bases and the J gene end by 2 bases; junction bases not matched to a gene: 7. CDR3 length equals 17 residues. CDR3 DNA: TGCAGTGCTAGACCAATCGGACTAGCGGGGACCTACAATGAGCAGTTCTTC. It encodes CSARPIGLAGTYNEQFF.

This clonotype was observed a handful of times. The chain carries TRBV27 and TRBJ2-1; possible D gene TRBD2, 5 bases. The length of the CDR3 is 15 residues. CDR1 is MNHEY, CDR2 SMNVEV, per germline (reference sequence). Trimming took 5 bases from V and 7 from J, leaving 18 bases between them. The CDR3 here is CASSPGLDRRNEQFF. The CDR3 DNA is TGTGCCAGCAGTCCCGGACTTGATCGAAGGAATGAGCAGTTCTTC.

The rearrangement uses TRBV7-9 and TRBJ1-3, with D tentatively TRBD1 (5 bases). The ends were cut back, 1 base at V and 2 bases at J, with 12 bases in the middle. CDR1 and CDR2 from the germline V gene are SEHNR and FQNEAQ (reference sequence). There are 16 residues in the CDR3. CDR3 nucleotides: TGTGCCAGCAGCTTAGGTATTTCGGACACTGGAAACACCATATATTTT. Protein product: CASSLGISDTGNTIYF.

This chain connects TRBV20-1 to TRBJ2-7, with TRBD1 matching over 8 bases. In germline, CDR1 is DFQATT, CDR2 SNEGSKA (reference sequence). The CDR3 totals 15 residues. Trimming at V came to 0 bases and at J to 1 base, leaving 5 bases not matched to a gene. In nucleotides, the CDR3 is TGCAGTGCTAGAGATGGACAGGGTCTATCCTACGAGCAGTACTTC. It codes for CSARDGQGLSYEQYF.